This T cell receptor beta chain was found in a study of low-dose radiotherapy and immunotherapy resistance in tumors. Across the study: Participants in Cohort 1 were administered 0.5 Gy per fraction at 2-week intervals, to a cumulative dose of 6.5 Gy.

TRAV- and TRBV-specific primers primed first-strand cDNA, covering alpha and beta chains. TCRs were amplified for roughly 20 PCR cycles with a constant-region primer and V-primer adapter. Each CDR3 protein is one row after TCRdb ran MiXCR on the reads. The sample has about 60,000 distinct CDR3 sequences, 25% seen once. V lost 0 bases and J 8 bases, leaving 9 bases between the germline ends. The CDR3 contains 12 residues. The germline V gene encodes CDR1 DFQATT and CDR2 SNEGSKA (reference sequence). Time point here: before trial treatment. This clonotype was seen repeatedly, ten times or more. The TCR sequence derives from a male donor with prostate cancer. The gene calls are TRBV20-1 and TRBJ2-3; no reliable D call. The specimen comprised PBMCs, sampled before treatment. The CDR3 is CSARDSRGTQYF. The CDR3 DNA sequence: TGCAGTGCTAGAGATAGCAGAGGTACGCAGTATTTT.